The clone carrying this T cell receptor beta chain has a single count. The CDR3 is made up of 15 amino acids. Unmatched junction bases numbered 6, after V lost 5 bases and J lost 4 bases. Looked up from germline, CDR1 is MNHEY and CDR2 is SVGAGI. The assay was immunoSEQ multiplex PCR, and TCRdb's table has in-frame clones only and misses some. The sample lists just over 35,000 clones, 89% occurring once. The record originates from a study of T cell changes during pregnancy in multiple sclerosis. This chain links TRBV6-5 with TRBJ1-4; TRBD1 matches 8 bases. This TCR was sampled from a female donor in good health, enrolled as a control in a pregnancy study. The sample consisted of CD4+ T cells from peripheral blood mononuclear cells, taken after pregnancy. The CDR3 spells CASSPTGGINEKLFF. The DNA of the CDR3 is TGTGCCAGCAGTCCTACAGGGGGGATTAATGAAAAACTGTTTTTT.